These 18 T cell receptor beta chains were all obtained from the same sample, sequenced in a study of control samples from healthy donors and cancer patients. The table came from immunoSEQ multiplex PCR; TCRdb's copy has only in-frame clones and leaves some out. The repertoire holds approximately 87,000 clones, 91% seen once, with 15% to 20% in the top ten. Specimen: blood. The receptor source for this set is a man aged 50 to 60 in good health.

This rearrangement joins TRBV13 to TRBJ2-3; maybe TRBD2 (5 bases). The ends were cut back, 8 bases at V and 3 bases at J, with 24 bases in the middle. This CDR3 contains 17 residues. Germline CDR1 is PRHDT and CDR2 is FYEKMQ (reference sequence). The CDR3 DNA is TGTGCCAGCGGCCCGCAGTTATTGGCTACGGGAACAGATACGCAGTATTTT. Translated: CASGPQLLATGTDTQYF.

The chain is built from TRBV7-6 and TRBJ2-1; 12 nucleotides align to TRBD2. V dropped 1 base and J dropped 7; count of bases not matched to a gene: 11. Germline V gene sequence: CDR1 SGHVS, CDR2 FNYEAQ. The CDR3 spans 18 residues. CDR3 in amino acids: CASSLGALAGGPLNEQFF. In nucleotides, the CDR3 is TGTGCCAGCAGCTTAGGAGCGCTAGCGGGGGGGCCATTAAATGAGCAGTTCTTC.

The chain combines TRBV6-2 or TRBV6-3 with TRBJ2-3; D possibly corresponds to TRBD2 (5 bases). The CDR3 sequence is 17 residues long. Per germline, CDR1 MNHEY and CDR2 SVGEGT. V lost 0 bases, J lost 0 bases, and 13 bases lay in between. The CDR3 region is CASSYSRAAFSTDTQYF. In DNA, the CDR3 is TGTGCCAGCAGTTACTCGAGGGCTGCTTTTAGCACAGATACGCAGTATTTT.

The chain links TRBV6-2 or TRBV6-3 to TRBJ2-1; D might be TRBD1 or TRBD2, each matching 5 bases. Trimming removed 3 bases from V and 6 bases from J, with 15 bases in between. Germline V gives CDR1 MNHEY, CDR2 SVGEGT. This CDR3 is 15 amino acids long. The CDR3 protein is CASSYFRELGNEQFF. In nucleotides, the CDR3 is TGTGCCAGCAGTTATTTCAGGGAGCTAGGCAATGAGCAGTTCTTC.

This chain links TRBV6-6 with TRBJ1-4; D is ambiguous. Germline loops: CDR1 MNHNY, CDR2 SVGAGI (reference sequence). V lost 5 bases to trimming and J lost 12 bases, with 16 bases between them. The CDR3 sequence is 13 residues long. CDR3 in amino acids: CASSHTGMRELFF. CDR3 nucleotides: TGTGCCAGCAGTCACACTGGGATGAGGGAACTGTTTTTT.

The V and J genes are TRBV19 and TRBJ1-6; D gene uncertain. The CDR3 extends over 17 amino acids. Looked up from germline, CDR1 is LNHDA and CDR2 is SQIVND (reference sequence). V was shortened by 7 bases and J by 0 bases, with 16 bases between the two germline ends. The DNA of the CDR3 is TGTGCCAGTACCCTCCACCTTACGAGCTCCTATAATTCACCCCTCCACTTT. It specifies CASTLHLTSSYNSPLHF.

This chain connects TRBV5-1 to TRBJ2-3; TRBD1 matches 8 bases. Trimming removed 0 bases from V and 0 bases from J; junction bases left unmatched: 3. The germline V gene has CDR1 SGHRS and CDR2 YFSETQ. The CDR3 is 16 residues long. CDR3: CASSLGQGPSTDTQYF. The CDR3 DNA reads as TGCGCCAGCAGCTTGGGACAGGGGCCTAGCACAGATACGCAGTATTTT.

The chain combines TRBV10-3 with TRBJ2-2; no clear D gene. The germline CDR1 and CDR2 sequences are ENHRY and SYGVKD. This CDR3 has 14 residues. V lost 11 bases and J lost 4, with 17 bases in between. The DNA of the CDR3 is TGTGCCTCGAGGTCTGGGGTATCCACCGGGGAGCTGTTTTTT. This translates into CASRSGVSTGELFF.

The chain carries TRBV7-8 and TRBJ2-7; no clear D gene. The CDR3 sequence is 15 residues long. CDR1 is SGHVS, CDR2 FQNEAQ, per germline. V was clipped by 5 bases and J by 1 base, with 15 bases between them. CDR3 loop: CASSPRAFESYEQYF. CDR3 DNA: TGTGCCAGCAGCCCAAGGGCCTTCGAGTCCTACGAGCAGTACTTC.

CDR3: CASSPPNPFRKTQYF. The CDR3 DNA reads TGTGCCAGCAGCCCCCCTAATCCCTTCAGGAAGACCCAGTACTTC. V usage is TRBV7-9 and J usage is TRBJ2-5; D uncertain. Germline-derived CDR1 and CDR2 are SEHNR and FQNEAQ (reference sequence). The CDR3 spans 15 residues. V dropped 5 bases and J dropped 6 bases, with 19 bases sitting between them.

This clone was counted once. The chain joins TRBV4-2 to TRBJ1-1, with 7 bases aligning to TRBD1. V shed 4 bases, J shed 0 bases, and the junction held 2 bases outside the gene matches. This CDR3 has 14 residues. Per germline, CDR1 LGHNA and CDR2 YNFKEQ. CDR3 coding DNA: TGTGCCAGCAGCCTGACAGGGATGAACACTGAAGCTTTCTTT. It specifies CASSLTGMNTEAFF.

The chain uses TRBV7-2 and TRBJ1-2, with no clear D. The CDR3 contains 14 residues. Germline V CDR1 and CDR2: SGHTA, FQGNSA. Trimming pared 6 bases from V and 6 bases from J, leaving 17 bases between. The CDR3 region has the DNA TGTGCCAGCAGTTCTAACGGGGTCGGCGATGGCTACACCTTC. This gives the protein CASSSNGVGDGYTF.

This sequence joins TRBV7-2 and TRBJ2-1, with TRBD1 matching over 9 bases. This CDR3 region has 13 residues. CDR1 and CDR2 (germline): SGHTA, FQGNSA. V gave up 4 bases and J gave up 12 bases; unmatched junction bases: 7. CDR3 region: CASSSGTGWVQFF. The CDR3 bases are TGTGCCAGCAGCTCCGGGACAGGGTGGGTGCAGTTCTTC.

Written as DNA, the CDR3 is TGTGCCAGCAGTTATTCAGGGAAAGATGGGGCTTTCTTT. Translating it yields CASSYSGKDGAFF. This chain joins TRBV12-3 or TRBV12-4 and TRBJ1-1; weak D call: TRBD1 (5 bases). Trimming removed 4 bases from V and 11 bases from J, with 17 bases in between. CDR3 length equals 13 residues.

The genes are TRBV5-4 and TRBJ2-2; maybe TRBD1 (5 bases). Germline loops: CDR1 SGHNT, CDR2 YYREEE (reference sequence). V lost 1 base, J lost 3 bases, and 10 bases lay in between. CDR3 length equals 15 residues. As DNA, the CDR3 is TGTGCCAGCAGCTTGTCAGGGTTGGACACCGGGGAGCTGTTTTTT. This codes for CASSLSGLDTGELFF.

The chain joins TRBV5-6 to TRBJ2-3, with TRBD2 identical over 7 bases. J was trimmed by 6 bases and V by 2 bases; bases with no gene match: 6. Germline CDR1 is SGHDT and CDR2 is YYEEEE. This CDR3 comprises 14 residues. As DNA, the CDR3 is TGTGCCAGCAGCTTAACTAGCGCTTATGATACGCAGTATTTT. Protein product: CASSLTSAYDTQYF.

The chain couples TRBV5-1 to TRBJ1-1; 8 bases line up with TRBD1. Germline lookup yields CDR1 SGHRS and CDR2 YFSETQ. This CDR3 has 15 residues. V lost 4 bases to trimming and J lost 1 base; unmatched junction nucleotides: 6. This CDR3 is CASSPTGGANTEAFF. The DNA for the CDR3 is TGCGCCAGCAGCCCAACAGGGGGGGCGAACACTGAAGCTTTCTTT.

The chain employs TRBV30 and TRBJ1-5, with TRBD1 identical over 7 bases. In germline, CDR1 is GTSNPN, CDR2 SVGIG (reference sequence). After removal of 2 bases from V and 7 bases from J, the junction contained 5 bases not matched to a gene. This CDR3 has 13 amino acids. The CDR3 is CAWSITGEQPQHF. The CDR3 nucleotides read TGTGCCTGGAGTATCACAGGGGAACAGCCCCAGCATTTT.